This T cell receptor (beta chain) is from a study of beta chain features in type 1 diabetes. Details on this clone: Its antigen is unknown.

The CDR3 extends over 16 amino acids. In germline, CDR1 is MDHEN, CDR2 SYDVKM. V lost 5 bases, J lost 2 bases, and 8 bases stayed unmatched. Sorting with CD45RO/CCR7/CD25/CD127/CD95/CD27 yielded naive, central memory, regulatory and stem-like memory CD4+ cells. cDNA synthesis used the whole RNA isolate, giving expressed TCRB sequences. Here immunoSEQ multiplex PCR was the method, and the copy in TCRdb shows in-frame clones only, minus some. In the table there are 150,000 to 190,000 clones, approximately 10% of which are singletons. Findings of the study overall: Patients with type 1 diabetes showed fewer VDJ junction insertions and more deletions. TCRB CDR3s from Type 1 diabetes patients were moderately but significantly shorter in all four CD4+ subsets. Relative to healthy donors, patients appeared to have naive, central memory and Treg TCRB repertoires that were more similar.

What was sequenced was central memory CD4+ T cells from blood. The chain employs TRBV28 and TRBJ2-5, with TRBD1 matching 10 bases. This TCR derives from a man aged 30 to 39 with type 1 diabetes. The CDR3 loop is CASSPWTGGEQETQYF. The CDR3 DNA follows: TGTGCCAGCAGTCCCTGGACAGGGGGTGAGCAAGAGACCCAGTACTTC.